These 21 T cell receptor beta chains came from one sample sequenced in a study of blood T cell repertoires in COVID-19. The table came from immunoSEQ multiplex PCR; TCRdb's copy has only in-frame clones and leaves some out. The profile shows some 300,000 clones, roughly 86% of them singletons. Material: PBMCs or T cells enriched from blood (not recorded which). These receptors all come from a woman aged 45-65 years who had been exposed to COVID-19.

The V gene is TRBV10-1, the J gene TRBJ1-4, with a weak D call TRBD1 (6 bases). This CDR3 region has 16 residues. Germline V gives CDR1 WNHNN, CDR2 SYGVQD (reference sequence). V lost 8 bases and J 6 bases, leaving 22 bases between the germline ends. CDR3 in amino acids: CASQAISQGLDEKLFF. CDR3 DNA sequence: TGCGCCAGCCAAGCAATATCACAGGGTTTGGATGAAAAACTGTTTTTT.

The chain combines TRBV5-1 with TRBJ2-7, with D perhaps matching TRBD1 (6 bases). The CDR3 contains 15 residues. Germline V gene sequence: CDR1 SGHRS, CDR2 YFSETQ. The V gene lost 3 bases and the J gene lost 0 bases, with 13 bases spanning the gap. CDR3: CASSSGHTSSYEQYF. In DNA, the CDR3 is TGCGCCAGCAGCTCGGGACACACTAGCTCCTACGAGCAGTACTTC.

This chain connects TRBV4-1 to TRBJ1-5, with D unclear. Trimming stripped 0 bases from V and 4 bases from J, with 19 bases between. Germline V gene lookup returns CDR1 MGHRA and CDR2 YSYEKL. The CDR3 contains 18 residues. CDR3 amino acids: CASSQDQPDQRKNQPQHF. In DNA, the CDR3 is TGCGCCAGCAGCCAAGATCAGCCCGATCAGCGCAAGAATCAGCCCCAGCATTTT.

The rearrangement links TRBV5-4 to TRBJ1-4; D is uncertain. Deletions cut 0 bases from V and 1 base from J, with 7 bases between. Germline values: CDR1 SGHNT, CDR2 YYREEE (reference sequence). This CDR3 comprises 15 residues. The CDR3 sequence is CASSLEAGTNEKLFF. The DNA for the CDR3 is TGTGCCAGCAGCTTGGAGGCGGGAACTAATGAAAAACTGTTTTTT. The whole variable domain, remainder taken from reference TRBV5-4 and TRBJ1-4, is ETGVTQSPTHLIKTRGQQVTLRCSSQSGHNTVSWYQQALGQGPQFIFQYYREEENGRGNFPPRFSGLQFPNYSSELNVNALELDDSALYLCASSLEAGTNEKLFFGSGTQLSVL.

The chain recombines TRBV5-1 with TRBJ2-2; 8 positions agree with TRBD1. This CDR3 has 16 amino acids. The J segment lost 5 bases and the V segment lost 0 bases, leaving 6 bases of the junction unmatched. CDR1 is SGHRS, CDR2 YFSETQ, per germline. The CDR3 nucleotides are TGCGCCAGCAGCTTGGGGACAGGGAAAAAAACCGGGGAGCTGTTTTTT. Translating gives CASSLGTGKKTGELFF.

This rearrangement joins TRBV30 to TRBJ1-1; TRBD1 agrees at 8 bases. CDR1 and CDR2 from the germline V gene are GTSNPN and SVGIG (reference sequence). Trimming removed 4 bases from V and 4 bases from J; junction bases left unmatched: 2. The CDR3 runs to 12 residues. Written as DNA, the CDR3 is TGTGCCTGGACCACAGGGGGCACTGAAGCTTTCTTT. This sequence encodes CAWTTGGTEAFF.

The chain employs TRBV19 and TRBJ2-2, with 11 bases that match TRBD2. V dropped 5 bases and J dropped 3; count of bases not matched to a gene: 5. The germline V gene encodes CDR1 LNHDA and CDR2 SQIVND (reference sequence). The CDR3 is made up of 16 amino acids. The DNA for the CDR3 is TGTGCCAGTAGTTCATATAGCGGGGGGGACACCGGGGAGCTGTTTTTT. Translation: CASSSYSGGDTGELFF. Full variable domain (outside the CDR3, taken from reference TRBV19 and TRBJ2-2): DGGITQSPKYLFRKEGQNVTLSCEQNLNHDAMYWYRQDPGQGLRLIYYSQIVNDFQKGDIAEGYSVSREKKESFPLTVTSAQKNPTAFYLCASSSYSGGDTGELFFGEGSRLTVL.

The chain couples TRBV6-1 to TRBJ2-1; the match to TRBD1 covers 9 bases. The CDR3 runs 16 residues. Losses at the gene ends were 4 bases for V and 1 base for J; bases not matched to a gene: 5. Germline V gene sequence: CDR1 MNHNS, CDR2 SASEGT. The CDR3: CASSALGQGSYNEQFF. The CDR3 DNA is TGTGCCAGCAGTGCCTTGGGACAGGGTTCCTACAATGAGCAGTTCTTC.

The rearrangement links TRBV5-1 to TRBJ2-1; TRBD1 agrees at 8 bases. V trimming: 6 bases; J trimming: 9 bases; junction bases outside the gene matches: 8. This CDR3 spans 13 amino acids. Germline V gives CDR1 SGHRS, CDR2 YFSETQ. DNA for the CDR3: TGCGCCAGCAACGTCGGACAGGGCGGTGAGCAGTTCTTC. It translates to CASNVGQGGEQFF.

The chain recombines TRBV7-9 with TRBJ1-2; D is possibly TRBD1 (5 bases). CDR3 length: 15 amino acids. Germline CDR1 SEHNR, CDR2 FQNEAQ (reference sequence). Trimming took off 1 base at V and 8 bases at J, with 17 bases between the two ends. The CDR3 bases are TGTGCCAGCAGCTTAGTACCCGGCAGGGTCGAGGGCTACACCTTC. Translation gives CASSLVPGRVEGYTF.

Turning to this clone: The sample has other DNA sequences that encode this CDR3 too. DNA for the CDR3: TGCGCCAGCAGAGCTACCGGGGGAAACACTGAAGCTTTCTTT. Its protein product is CASRATGGNTEAFF. The chain carries TRBV10-2 and TRBJ1-1; TRBD1 is a possible D gene (5 bases). CDR3 length: 14 residues. Germline CDR1 WSHSY, CDR2 SAAADI. With 6 bases removed from V and 2 bases from J, the gap between germline ends came to 13 bases.

The chain carries TRBV29-1 and TRBJ1-2, with D maybe TRBD1 (5 bases). The length of the CDR3 is 15 residues. Trimming cost V 0 bases and J 3 bases, with 14 bases left between them. Germline CDR1 reads SQVTM; CDR2 reads ANQGSEA. The CDR3: CSVEDGDSGDYGYTF. The CDR3 DNA reads TGCAGCGTTGAAGATGGGGACTCGGGAGACTATGGCTACACCTTC.

This chain links TRBV18 with TRBJ1-3; D gene uncertain. The germline V gene has CDR1 KGHSH and CDR2 LQKENI. Trimming left V 2 bases short and J 0 bases short, with 11 bases between. The CDR3 spans 16 residues. CDR3 in DNA: TGTGCCAGCTCACCAAGGACGGGAAGCTCTGGAAACACCATATATTTT. It is translated as CASSPRTGSSGNTIYF.

CDR3 DNA: TGTGCCAGCACTCGCCGGGGTGAAGACTATGGCTACACCTTC. Translating it yields CASTRRGEDYGYTF. This chain connects TRBV7-2 to TRBJ1-2; D uncertain. This CDR3 region has 14 residues. Germline loops: CDR1 SGHTA, CDR2 FQGNSA. The V and J ends lost 7 bases and 3 bases respectively, with 15 bases between them.

This clone has only one observation. The chain joins TRBV29-1 to TRBJ2-1, with D uncertain. With 3 bases removed from V and 9 bases from J, the gap between germline ends came to 18 bases. The germline CDR1 and CDR2 sequences are SQVTM and ANQGSEA. CDR3 size: 14 residues. Here the CDR3 DNA reads TGCAGCGTTGAGGCCCCATCAGAGGATGGTGAGCAGTTCTTC. Translation gives CSVEAPSEDGEQFF.

This clone was seen a single time. The chain uses TRBV5-6 and TRBJ1-2; 8 bases are shared with TRBD1. Germline V gene lookup returns CDR1 SGHDT and CDR2 YYEEEE. Germline trimming cut 2 bases from V and 7 bases from J; bases unmatched to any gene: 10. CDR3 length: 15 residues. The CDR3 sequence: CASSLPPGQEGGYTF. The CDR3 DNA sequence: TGTGCCAGCAGCTTACCTCCGGGACAGGAGGGTGGCTACACCTTC.

This chain uses TRBV7-6 with TRBJ1-6, with D hard to call. Germline CDR1 is SGHVS and CDR2 is FNYEAQ. Trimming shortened V by 0 bases and J by 7 bases, and 10 bases separated the two germline ends. This CDR3 spans 15 amino acids. This CDR3 reads CASSLAQPGNSPLHF. DNA for the CDR3: TGTGCCAGCAGCTTAGCGCAGCCGGGGAATTCACCCCTCCACTTT.

The rearrangement joins TRBV7-9 to TRBJ1-2; 8 bases map to TRBD1. This CDR3 contains 16 residues. Per germline, CDR1 SEHNR and CDR2 FQNEAQ (reference sequence). Trimming took 2 bases from V and 0 from J; bases not matched to a gene: 5. The CDR3 region has the DNA TGTGCCAGCAGCTTAACAGGGGGACCCGCTAACTATGGCTACACCTTC. Its protein product is CASSLTGGPANYGYTF.

The chain recombines TRBV6-5 with TRBJ2-3; 8 nucleotides agree with TRBD2. CDR3 length: 14 amino acids. CDR1 is MNHEY, CDR2 SVGAGI, per germline. With 7 bases clipped from V and 6 bases from J, the junction kept 9 bases outside the gene matches. The chain's CDR3 is CASTPQRGTDTQYF. CDR3 DNA sequence: TGTGCCAGCACCCCGCAGCGGGGGACCGATACGCAGTATTTT.

The V call is TRBV29-1, the J call TRBJ2-5, with TRBD1 as a possible D gene (5 bases). From germline, CDR1 is SQVTM and CDR2 ANQGSEA. The CDR3 extends over 16 amino acids. Trimming removed 0 bases from V and 4 bases from J, with 18 bases in between. The CDR3 region is CSVEDLLGQLTETQYF. The CDR3 coding sequence is TGCAGCGTTGAAGATTTGCTAGGACAATTGACAGAGACCCAGTACTTC.

About this clone: The sample has other DNA sequences that encode this CDR3 too. The V gene is TRBV4-1, the J gene TRBJ2-2; D may be TRBD1 (5 bases). Germline V lookup: CDR1 MGHRA, CDR2 YSYEKL. CDR3 length equals 15 residues. Deletions cut 1 base from V and 3 bases from J, with 9 bases between. This CDR3 is CASSQGQGDTGELFF. Here the CDR3 DNA reads TGCGCCAGCAGCCAAGGTCAGGGCGACACCGGGGAGCTGTTTTTT.